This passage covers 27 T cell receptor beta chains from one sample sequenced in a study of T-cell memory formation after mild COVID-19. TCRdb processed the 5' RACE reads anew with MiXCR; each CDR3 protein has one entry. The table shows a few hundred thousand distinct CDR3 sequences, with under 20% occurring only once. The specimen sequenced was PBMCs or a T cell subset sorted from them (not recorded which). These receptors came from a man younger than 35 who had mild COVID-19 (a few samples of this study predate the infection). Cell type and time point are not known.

The CDR3 coding sequence is TGTGCCATCAGTTCCTCCCCTGGAAACACCATATATTTT. As protein: CAISSSPGNTIYF. This chain uses TRBV10-3 with TRBJ1-3; D remains ambiguous. This CDR3 spans 13 amino acids. From germline, CDR1 is ENHRY and CDR2 SYGVKD. V lost 5 bases and J 2 bases, leaving 7 bases between the germline ends.

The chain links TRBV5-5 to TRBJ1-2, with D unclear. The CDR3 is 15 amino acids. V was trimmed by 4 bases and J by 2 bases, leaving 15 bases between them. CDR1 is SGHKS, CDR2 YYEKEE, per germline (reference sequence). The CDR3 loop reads CASSPTMNPNYGYTF. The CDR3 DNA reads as TGTGCCAGCAGCCCGACGATGAATCCAAACTATGGCTACACCTTC. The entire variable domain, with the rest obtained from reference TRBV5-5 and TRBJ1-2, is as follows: DAGVTQSPTHLIKTRGQQVTLRCSPISGHKSVSWYQQVLGQGPQFIFQYYEKEERGRGNFPDRFSARQFPNYSSELNVNALLLGDSALYLCASSPTMNPNYGYTFGSGTRLTVV.

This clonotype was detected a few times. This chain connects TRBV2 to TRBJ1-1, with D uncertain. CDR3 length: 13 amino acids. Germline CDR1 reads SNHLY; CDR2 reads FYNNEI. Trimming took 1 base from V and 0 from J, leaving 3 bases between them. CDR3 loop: CASSEEMNTEAFF. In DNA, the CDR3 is TGTGCCAGCAGTGAAGAAATGAACACTGAAGCTTTCTTT.

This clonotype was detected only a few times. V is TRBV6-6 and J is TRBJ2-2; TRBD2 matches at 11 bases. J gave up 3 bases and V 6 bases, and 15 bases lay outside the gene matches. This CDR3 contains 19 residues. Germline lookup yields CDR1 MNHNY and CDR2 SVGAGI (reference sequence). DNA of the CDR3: TGTGCCAGCAGCCCCCTAAACTTACTAGCGGGGGCGTACACCGGGGAGCTGTTTTTT. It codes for CASSPLNLLAGAYTGELFF.

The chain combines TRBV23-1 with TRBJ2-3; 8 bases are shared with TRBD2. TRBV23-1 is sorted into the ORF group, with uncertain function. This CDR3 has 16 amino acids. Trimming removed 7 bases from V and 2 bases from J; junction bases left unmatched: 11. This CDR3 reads CASTSNRGGITDTQYF. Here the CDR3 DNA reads TGCGCCAGCACCTCGAATCGCGGGGGGATCACAGATACGCAGTATTTT.

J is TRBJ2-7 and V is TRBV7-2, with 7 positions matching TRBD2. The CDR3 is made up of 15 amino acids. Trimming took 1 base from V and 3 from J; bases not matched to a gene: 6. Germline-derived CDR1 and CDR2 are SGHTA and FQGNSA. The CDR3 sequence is CASSLDGGGLYEQYV. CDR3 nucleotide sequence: TGTGCCAGCAGCTTAGATGGCGGGGGTCTCTACGAGCAGTACGTC.

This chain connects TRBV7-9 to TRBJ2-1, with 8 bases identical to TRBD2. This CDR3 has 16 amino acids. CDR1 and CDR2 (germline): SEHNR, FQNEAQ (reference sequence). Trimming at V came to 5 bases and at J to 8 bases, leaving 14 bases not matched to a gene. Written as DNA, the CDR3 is TGTGCCAGCAGCCCTAGGGGTCGGGGGGGCTTGGATGAGCAGTTCTTC. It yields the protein CASSPRGRGGLDEQFF.

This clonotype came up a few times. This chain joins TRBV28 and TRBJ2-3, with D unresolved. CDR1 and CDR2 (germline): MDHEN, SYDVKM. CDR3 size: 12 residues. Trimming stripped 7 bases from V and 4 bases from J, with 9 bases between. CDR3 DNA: TGTGCCAGCACCCGGGCCCCAGATACGCAGTATTTT. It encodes CASTRAPDTQYF.

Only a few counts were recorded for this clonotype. CDR3 sequence (DNA): TGCGCCAGCAGCATTGGGAAACTAGAGGGGACCCAGTACTTC. This translates into CASSIGKLEGTQYF. The gene calls are TRBV5-1 and TRBJ2-5; TRBD2 is a possible D gene (5 bases). The CDR3 has 14 amino acids. Deletions cut 4 bases from V and 7 bases from J, with 17 bases between. Germline loops: CDR1 SGHRS, CDR2 YFSETQ.

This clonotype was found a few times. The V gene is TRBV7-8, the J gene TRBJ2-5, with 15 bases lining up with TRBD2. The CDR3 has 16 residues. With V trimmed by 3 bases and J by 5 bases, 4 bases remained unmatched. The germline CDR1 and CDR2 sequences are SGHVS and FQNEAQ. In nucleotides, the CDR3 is TGTGCCAGCAGCTTGGGGACTAGCGGGGGGTTGGAGACCCAGTACTTC. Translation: CASSLGTSGGLETQYF.

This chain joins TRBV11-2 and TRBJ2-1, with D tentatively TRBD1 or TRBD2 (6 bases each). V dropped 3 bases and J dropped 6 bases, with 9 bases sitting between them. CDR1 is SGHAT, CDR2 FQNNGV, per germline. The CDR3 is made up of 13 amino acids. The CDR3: CASSFGGGNEQFF. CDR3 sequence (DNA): TGTGCCAGCAGCTTTGGAGGGGGCAATGAGCAGTTCTTC.

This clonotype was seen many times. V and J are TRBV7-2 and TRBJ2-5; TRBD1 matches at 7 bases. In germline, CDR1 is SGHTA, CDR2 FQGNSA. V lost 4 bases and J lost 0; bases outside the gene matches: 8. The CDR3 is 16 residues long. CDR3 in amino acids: CASSSDRVWYQETQYF. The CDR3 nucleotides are TGTGCCAGCAGCTCAGACAGGGTGTGGTACCAAGAGACCCAGTACTTC.

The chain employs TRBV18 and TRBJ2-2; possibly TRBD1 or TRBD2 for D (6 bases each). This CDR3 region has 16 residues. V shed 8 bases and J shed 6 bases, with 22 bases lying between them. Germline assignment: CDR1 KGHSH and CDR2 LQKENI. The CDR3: CASAWGASLAPGELFF. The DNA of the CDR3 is TGTGCCAGCGCGTGGGGGGCATCCCTGGCCCCCGGGGAGCTGTTTTTT.

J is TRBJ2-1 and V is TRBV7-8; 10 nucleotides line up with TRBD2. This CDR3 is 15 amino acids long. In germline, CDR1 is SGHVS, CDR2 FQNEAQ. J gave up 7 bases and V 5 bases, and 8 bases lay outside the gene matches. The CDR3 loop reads CASSPGLAGVNEQFF. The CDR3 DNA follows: TGTGCCAGCAGCCCGGGGCTAGCGGGGGTTAATGAGCAGTTCTTC.

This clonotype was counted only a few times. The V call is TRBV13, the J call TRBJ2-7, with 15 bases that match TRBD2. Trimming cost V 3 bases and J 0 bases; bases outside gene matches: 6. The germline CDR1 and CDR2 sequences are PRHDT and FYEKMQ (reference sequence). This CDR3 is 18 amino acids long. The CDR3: CASSFSGLAGGRSYEQYF. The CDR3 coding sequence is TGTGCCAGCAGCTTCTCCGGACTAGCGGGGGGGCGCTCCTACGAGCAGTACTTC.

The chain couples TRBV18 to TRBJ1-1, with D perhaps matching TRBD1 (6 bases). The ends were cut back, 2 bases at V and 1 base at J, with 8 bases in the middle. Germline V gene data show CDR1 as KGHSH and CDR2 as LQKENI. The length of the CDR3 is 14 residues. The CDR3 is CASSPGQKNTEAFF. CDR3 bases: TGTGCCAGCTCACCAGGACAGAAGAACACTGAAGCTTTCTTT.

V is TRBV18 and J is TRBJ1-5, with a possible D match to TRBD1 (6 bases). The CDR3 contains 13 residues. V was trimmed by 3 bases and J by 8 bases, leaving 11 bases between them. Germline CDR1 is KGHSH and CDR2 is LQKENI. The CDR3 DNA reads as TGTGCCAGCTCACCCTCGGGGGCAGAGCCCCAGCATTTT. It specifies CASSPSGAEPQHF.

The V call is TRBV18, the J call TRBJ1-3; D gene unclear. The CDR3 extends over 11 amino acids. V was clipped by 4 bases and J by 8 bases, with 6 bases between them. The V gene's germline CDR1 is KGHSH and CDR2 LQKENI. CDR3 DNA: TGTGCCAGCTCACTATTGGACACCATATATTTT. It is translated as CASSLLDTIYF.

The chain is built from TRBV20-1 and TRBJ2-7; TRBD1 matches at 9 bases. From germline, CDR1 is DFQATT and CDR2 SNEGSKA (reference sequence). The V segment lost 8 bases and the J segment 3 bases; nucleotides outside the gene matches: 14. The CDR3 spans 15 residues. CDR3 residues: CSSTGGRHQLYEQYV. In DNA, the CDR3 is TGCAGTTCCACAGGGGGCCGACACCAACTCTACGAGCAGTACGTC.

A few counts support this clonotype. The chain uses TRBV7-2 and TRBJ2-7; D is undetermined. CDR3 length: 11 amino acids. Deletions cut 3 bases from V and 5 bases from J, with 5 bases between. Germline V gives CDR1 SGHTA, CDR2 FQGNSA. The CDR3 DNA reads TGTGCCAGCAGCTTGAGGCACGAGCAGTACTTC. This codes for CASSLRHEQYF.

Here the CDR3 reads CATSDSDIPGANVLTF. CDR3 bases: TGTGCCACCAGTGACTCCGACATCCCCGGGGCCAACGTCCTGACTTTC. The chain has TRBV24-1 and TRBJ2-6; D is unclear. Germline V gene data show CDR1 as KGHDR and CDR2 as SFDVKD. This CDR3 spans 16 amino acids. The ends were cut back, 4 bases at V and 4 bases at J, with 13 bases in the middle.

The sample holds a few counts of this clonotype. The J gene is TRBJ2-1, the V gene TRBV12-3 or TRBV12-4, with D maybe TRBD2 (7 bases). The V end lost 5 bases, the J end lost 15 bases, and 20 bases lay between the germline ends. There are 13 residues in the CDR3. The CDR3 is CASSPAGGLERFF. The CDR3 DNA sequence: TGTGCCAGCAGTCCTGCCGGGGGGCTTGAAAGGTTCTTC.

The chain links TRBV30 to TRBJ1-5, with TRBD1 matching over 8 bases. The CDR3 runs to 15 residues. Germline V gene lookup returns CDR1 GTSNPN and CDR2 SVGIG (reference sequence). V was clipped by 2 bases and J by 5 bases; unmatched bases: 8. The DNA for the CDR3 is TGTGCCTGGAGTCCTCGGGGCAGGGGGCATCAGCCCCAGCATTTT. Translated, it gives CAWSPRGRGHQPQHF.

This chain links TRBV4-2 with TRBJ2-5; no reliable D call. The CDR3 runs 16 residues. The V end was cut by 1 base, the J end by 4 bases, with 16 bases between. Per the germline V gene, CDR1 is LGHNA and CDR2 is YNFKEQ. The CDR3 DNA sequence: TGTGCCAGCAGCCAAGTGCCGGGCTCGGTGTCAGAGACCCAGTACTTC. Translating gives CASSQVPGSVSETQYF.

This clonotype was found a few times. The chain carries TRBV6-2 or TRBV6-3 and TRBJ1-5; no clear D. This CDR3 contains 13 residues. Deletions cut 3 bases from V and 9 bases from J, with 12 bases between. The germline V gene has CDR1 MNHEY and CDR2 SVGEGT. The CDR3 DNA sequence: TGTGCCAGCAGTTATTTGACTCCTCCGCCCCAGCATTTT. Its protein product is CASSYLTPPPQHF.

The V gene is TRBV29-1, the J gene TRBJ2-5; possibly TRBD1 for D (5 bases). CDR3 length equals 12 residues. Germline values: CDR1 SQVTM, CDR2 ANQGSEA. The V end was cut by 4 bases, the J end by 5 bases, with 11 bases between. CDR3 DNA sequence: TGCAGCGTTGCGTCGGCAGGGGAGACCCAGTACTTC. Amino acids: CSVASAGETQYF.

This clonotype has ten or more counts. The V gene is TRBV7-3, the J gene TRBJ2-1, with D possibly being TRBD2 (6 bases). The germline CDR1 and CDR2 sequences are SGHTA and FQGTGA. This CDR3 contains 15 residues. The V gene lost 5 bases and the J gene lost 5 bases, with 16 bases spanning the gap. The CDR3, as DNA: TGTGCCAGCAGCCCCCTCGGAGGGTCTAACAATGAGCAGTTCTTC. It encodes CASSPLGGSNNEQFF.